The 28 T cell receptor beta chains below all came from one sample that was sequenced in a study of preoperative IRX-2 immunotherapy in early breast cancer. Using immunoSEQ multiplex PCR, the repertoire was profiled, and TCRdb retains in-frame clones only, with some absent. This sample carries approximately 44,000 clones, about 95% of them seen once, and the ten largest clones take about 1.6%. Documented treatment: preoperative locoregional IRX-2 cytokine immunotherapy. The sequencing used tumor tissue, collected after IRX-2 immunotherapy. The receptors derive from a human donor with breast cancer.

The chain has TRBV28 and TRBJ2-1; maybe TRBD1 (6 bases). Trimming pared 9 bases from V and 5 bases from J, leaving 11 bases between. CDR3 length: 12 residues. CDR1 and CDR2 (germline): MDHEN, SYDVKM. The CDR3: CASDTGNNEQFF. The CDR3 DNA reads TGTGCCAGTGACACAGGGAACAATGAGCAGTTCTTC.

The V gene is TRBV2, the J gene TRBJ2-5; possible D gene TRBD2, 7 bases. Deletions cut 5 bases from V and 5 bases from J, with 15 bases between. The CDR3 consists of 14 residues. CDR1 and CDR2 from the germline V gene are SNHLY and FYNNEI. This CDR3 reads CASSWGGARETQYF. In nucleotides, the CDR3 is TGTGCCAGCAGTTGGGGGGGGGCGCGGGAGACCCAGTACTTC.

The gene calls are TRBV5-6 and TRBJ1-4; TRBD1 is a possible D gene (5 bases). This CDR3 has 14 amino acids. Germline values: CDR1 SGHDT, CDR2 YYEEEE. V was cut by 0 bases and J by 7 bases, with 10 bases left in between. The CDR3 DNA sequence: TGTGCCAGCAGCTTGGGGGGGAACGGTGAAAAACTGTTTTTT. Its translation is CASSLGGNGEKLFF.

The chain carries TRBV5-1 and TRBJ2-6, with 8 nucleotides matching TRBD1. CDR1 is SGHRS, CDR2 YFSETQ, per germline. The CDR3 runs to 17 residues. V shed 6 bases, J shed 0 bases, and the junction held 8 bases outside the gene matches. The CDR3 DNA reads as TGCGCCAGCAACCCCGGGACAGGCCCCTCTGGGGCCAACGTCCTGACTTTC. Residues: CASNPGTGPSGANVLTF. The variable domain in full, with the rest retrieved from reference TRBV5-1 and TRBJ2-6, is KAGVTQTPRYLIKTRGQQVTLSCSPISGHRSVSWYQQTPGQGLQFLFEYFSETQRNKGNFPGRFSGRQFSNSRSEMNVSTLELGDSALYLCASNPGTGPSGANVLTFGAGSRLTVL.

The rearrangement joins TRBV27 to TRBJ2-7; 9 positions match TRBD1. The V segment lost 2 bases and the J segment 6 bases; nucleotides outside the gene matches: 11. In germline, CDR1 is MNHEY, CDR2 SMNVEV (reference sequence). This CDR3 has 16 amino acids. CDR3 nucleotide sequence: TGTGCCAGCAGTTTAATTTCTGGGACAGGGATCTCCGAGCAGTACTTC. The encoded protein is CASSLISGTGISEQYF.

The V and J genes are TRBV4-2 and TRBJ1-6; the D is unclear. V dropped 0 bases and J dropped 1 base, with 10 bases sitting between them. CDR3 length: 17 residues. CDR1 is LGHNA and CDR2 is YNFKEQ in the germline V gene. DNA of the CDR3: TGTGCCAGCAGCCAAGATCTCCGGCAGTCCTATAATTCACCCCTCCACTTT. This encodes CASSQDLRQSYNSPLHF.

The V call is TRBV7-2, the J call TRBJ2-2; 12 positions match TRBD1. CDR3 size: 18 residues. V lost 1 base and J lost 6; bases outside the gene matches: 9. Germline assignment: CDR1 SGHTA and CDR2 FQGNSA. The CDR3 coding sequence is TGTGCCAGCAGCTTAGTAGCGGGACAGGGGGCAGGGTCCGGGGAGCTGTTTTTT. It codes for CASSLVAGQGAGSGELFF.

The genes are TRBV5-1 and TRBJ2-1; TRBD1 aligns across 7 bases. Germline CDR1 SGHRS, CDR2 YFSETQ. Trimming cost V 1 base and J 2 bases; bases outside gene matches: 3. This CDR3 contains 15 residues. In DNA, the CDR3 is TGCGCCAGCAGCTTGAGACAGGGCACCTACAATGAGCAGTTCTTC. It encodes CASSLRQGTYNEQFF.

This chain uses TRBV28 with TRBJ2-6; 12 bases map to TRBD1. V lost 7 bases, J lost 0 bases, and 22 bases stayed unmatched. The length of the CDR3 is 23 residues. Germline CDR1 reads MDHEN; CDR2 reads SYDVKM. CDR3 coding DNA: TGTGCCAGCACCCCACGGTTGGGACAGGGGGCCCGCACGAACCACTCTGGGGCCAACGTCCTGACTTTC. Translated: CASTPRLGQGARTNHSGANVLTF.

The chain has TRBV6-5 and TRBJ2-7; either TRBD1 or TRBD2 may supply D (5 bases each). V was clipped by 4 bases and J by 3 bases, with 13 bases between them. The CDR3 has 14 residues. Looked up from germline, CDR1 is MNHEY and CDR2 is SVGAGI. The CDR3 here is CASSSGALYYEQYF. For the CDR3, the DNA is TGTGCCAGCAGTTCCGGGGCCCTTTACTACGAGCAGTACTTC.

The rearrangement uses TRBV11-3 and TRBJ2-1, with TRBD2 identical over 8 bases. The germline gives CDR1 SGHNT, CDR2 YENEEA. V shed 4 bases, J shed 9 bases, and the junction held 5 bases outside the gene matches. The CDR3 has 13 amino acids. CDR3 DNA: TGTGCCAGCAGCTCTGCTCGGGGGGGTGAGCAGTTCTTC. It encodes CASSSARGGEQFF.

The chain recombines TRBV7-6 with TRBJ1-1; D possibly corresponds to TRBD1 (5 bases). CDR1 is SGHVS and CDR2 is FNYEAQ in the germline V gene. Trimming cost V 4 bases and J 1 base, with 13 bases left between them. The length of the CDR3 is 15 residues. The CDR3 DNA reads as TGTGCCAGCAGCTCCAGGAGGGGAGGGAACACTGAAGCTTTCTTT. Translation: CASSSRRGGNTEAFF. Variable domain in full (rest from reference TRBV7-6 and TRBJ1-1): GAGVSQSPRYKVTKRGQDVALRCDPISGHVSLYWYRQALGQGPEFLTYFNYEAQQDKSGLPNDRFSAERPEGSISTLTIQRTEQRDSAMYRCASSSRRGGNTEAFFGQGTRLTVV.

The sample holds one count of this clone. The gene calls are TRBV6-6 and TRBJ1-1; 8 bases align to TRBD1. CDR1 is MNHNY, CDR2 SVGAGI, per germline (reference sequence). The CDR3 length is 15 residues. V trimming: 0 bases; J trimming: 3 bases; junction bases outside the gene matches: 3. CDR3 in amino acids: CASSYSTGGDTEAFF. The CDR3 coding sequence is TGTGCCAGCAGTTACTCCACAGGGGGAGACACTGAAGCTTTCTTT.

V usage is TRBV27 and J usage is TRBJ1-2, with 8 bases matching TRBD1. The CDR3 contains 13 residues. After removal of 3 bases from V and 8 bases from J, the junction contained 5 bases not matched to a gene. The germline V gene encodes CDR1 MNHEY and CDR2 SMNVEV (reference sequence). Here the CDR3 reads CASSFGQGGGYTF. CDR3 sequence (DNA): TGTGCCAGCAGTTTCGGACAGGGCGGAGGCTACACCTTC.

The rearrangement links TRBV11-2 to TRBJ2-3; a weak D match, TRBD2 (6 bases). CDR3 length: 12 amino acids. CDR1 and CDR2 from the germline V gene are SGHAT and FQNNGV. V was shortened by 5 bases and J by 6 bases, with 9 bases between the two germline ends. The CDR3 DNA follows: TGTGCCAGCAGCCTAAGCGGGGATACGCAGTATTTT. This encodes CASSLSGDTQYF.

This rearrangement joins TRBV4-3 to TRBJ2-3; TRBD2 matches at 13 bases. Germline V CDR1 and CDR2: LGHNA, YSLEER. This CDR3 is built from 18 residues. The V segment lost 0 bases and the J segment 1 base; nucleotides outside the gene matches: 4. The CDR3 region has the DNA TGCGCCAGCAGCCAAGAGGGACTAGCGGGACGGGGCACAGATACGCAGTATTTT. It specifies CASSQEGLAGRGTDTQYF.

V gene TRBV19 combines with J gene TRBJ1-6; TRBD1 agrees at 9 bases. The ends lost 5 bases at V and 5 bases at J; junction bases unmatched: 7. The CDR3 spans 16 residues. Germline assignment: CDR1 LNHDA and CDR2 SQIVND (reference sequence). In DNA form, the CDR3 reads TGTGCCAGTAGTGTCGGGACAGGGATGGATAATTCACCCCTCCACTTT. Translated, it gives CASSVGTGMDNSPLHF.

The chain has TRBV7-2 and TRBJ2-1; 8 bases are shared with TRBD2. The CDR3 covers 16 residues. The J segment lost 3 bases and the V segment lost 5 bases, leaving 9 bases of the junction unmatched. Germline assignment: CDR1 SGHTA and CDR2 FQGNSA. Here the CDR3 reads CASSRTGTRGYNEQFF. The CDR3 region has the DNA TGTGCCAGCAGCAGAACCGGGACTAGAGGCTACAATGAGCAGTTCTTC.

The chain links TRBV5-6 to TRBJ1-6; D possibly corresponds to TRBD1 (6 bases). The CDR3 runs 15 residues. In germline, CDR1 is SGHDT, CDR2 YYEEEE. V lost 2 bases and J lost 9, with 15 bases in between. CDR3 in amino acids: CASSLVGQGFSPLHF. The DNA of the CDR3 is TGTGCCAGCAGCTTAGTCGGCCAGGGGTTTTCACCCCTCCACTTT.

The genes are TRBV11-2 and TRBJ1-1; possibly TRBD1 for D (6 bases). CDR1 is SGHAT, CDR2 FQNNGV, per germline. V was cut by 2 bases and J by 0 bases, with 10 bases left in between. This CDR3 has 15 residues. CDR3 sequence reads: CASSLFSGVNTEAFF. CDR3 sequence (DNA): TGTGCCAGCAGCTTATTCTCAGGGGTGAACACTGAAGCTTTCTTT.

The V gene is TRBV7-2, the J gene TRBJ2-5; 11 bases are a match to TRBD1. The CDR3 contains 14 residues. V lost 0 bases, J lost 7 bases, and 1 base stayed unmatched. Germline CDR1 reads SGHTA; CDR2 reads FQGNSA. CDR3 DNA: TGTGCCAGCAGCTTAGCGGGGACAGGGGGGACCCAGTACTTC. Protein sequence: CASSLAGTGGTQYF. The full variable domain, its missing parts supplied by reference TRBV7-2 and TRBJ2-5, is GAGVSQSPSNKVTEKGKDVELRCDPISGHTALYWYRQSLGQGLEFLIYFQGNSAPDKSGLPSDRFSAERTGGSVSTLTIQRTQQEDSAVYLCASSLAGTGGTQYFGPGTRLLVL.

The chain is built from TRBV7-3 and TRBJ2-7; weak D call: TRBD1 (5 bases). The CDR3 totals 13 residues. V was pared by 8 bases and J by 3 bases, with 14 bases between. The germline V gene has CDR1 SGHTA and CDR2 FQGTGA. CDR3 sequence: CASVKAGIYEQYF. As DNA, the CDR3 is TGTGCCAGCGTAAAAGCAGGGATCTACGAGCAGTACTTC. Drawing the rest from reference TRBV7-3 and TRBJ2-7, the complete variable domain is GAGVSQTPSNKVTEKGKYVELRCDPISGHTALYWYRQSLGQGPEFLIYFQGTGAADDSGLPNDRFFAVRPEGSVSTLKIQRTERGDSAVYLCASVKAGIYEQYFGPGTRLTVT.

CDR3 in amino acids: CAIRSDRGVNTGELFF. In DNA form, the CDR3 reads TGTGCCATCAGATCGGACAGGGGAGTGAACACCGGGGAGCTGTTTTTT. The chain uses TRBV10-3 and TRBJ2-2, with 9 bases matching TRBD1. The CDR3 is 16 amino acids. Losses at the gene ends were 6 bases for V and 1 base for J; bases not matched to a gene: 6. Germline V CDR1 and CDR2: ENHRY, SYGVKD.

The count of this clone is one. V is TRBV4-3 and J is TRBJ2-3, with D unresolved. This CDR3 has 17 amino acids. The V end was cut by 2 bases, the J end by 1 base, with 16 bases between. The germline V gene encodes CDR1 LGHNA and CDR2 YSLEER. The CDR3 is CASSQLQVAAGTDTQYF. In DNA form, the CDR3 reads TGCGCCAGCAGCCAATTGCAGGTCGCGGCGGGCACAGATACGCAGTATTTT.

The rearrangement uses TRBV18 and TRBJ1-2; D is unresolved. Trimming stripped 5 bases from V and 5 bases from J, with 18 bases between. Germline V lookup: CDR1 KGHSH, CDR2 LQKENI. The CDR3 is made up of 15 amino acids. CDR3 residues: CASSDSAATIYGYTF. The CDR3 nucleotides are TGTGCCAGCTCAGATTCGGCAGCTACCATTTATGGCTACACCTTC.

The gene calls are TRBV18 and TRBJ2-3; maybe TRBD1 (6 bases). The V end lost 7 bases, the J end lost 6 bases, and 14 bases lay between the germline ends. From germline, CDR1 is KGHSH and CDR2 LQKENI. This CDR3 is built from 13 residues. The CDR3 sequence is CASLLTGTDTQYF. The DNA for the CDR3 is TGTGCCAGCTTATTAACAGGGACCGATACGCAGTATTTT.

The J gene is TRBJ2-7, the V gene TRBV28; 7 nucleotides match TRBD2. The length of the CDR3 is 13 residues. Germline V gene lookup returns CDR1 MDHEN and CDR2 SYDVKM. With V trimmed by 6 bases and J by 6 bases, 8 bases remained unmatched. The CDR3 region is CASSPPGEGEQYF. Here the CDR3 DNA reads TGTGCCAGCAGCCCGCCCGGGGAGGGCGAGCAGTACTTC. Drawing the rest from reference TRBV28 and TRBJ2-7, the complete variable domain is DVKVTQSSRYLVKRTGEKVFLECVQDMDHENMFWYRQDPGLGLRLIYFSYDVKMKEKGDIPEGYSVSREKKERFSLILESASTNQTSMYLCASSPPGEGEQYFGPGTRLTVT.

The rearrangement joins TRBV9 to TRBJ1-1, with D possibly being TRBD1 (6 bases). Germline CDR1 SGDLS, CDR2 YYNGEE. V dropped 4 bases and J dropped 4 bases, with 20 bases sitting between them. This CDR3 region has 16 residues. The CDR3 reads CASSLSLGAEGTEAFF. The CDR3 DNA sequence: TGTGCCAGCAGCCTCTCGCTGGGGGCGGAGGGCACTGAAGCTTTCTTT.